Below are 3 T cell receptor beta chains sequenced from a single sample in a study of T cell changes during pregnancy in multiple sclerosis. The table came from immunoSEQ multiplex PCR; TCRdb's copy has only in-frame clones and leaves some out. The table records 50,000 to 60,000 clones, around nine tenths of them present only once. Sequences were derived from CD4+ T cells from peripheral blood mononuclear cells, sampled in the second trimester of pregnancy. The receptors come from a female donor with multiple sclerosis, enrolled in a pregnancy study.

The chain is built from TRBV16 and TRBJ1-1, with 7 bases identical to TRBD1. The CDR3 has 13 amino acids. Germline V gene sequence: CDR1 KGHSY, CDR2 FQNENV. The J segment lost 2 bases and the V segment lost 4 bases, leaving 1 base of the junction unmatched. DNA for the CDR3: TGTGCCAGCAGCCGACAGGGAAACACTGAAGCTTTCTTT. Protein product: CASSRQGNTEAFF.

This clone appeared a single time. The gene calls are TRBV15 and TRBJ1-4, with D possibly matching TRBD1 (5 bases). The ends were cut back, 0 bases at V and 7 bases at J, with 15 bases in the middle. Germline V gives CDR1 LNHNV, CDR2 YYDKDF (reference sequence). The CDR3 consists of 16 residues. CDR3 bases: TGTGCCACCAGCAGAGATCCCCCCCCCGACAGTGAAAAACTGTTTTTT. This codes for CATSRDPPPDSEKLFF. Full variable domain (outside the CDR3, taken from reference TRBV15 and TRBJ1-4): DAMVIQNPRYQVTQFGKPVTLSCSQTLNHNVMYWYQQKSSQAPKLLFHYYDKDFNNEADTPDNFQSRRPNTSFCFLDIRSPGLGDTAMYLCATSRDPPPDSEKLFFGSGTQLSVL.

V usage is TRBV6-5 and J usage is TRBJ1-2; a possible D gene is TRBD1 (6 bases). This CDR3 contains 14 residues. Deletions cut 5 bases from V and 4 bases from J, with 14 bases between. The V gene's germline CDR1 is MNHEY and CDR2 SVGAGI. The CDR3 spells CASSPVGGPYGYTF. The CDR3 bases are TGTGCCAGCAGTCCCGTGGGGGGGCCCTATGGCTACACCTTC.